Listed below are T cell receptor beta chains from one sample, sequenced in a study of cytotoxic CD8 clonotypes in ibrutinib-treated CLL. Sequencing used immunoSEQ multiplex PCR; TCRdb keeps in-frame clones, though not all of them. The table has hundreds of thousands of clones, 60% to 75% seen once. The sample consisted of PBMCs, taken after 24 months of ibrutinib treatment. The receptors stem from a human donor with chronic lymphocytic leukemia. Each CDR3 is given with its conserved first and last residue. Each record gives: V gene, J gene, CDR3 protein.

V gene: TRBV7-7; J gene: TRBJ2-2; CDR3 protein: CASSLGGSANTGELFF
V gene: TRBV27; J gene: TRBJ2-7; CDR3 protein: CASSTRTGSYEQYF
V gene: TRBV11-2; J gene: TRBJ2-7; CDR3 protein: CASSLGPHNPYEQYF
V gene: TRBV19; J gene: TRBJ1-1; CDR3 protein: CASSTEGAEAFF
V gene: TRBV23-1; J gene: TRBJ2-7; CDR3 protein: CASPSPFKSVEQYF
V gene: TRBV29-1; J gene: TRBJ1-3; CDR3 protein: CSVDFEDTIYF
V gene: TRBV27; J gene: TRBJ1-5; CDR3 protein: CASSPTGTWTQPQHF
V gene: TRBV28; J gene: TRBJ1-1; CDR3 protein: CASSLQLEAFF
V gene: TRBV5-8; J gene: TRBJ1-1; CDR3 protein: CASSLATGQSGDTEAFF
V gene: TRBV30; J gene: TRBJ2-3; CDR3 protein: CAWSRLAGRTDTQYF
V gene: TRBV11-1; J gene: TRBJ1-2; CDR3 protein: CASSPRNVVNYGYTF
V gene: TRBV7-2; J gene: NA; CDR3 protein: CASTSTGFSYEQYF
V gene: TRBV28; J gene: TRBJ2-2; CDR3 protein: CASRRGTNTGELFF
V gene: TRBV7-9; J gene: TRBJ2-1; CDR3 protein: CASSRLSGVPNEQFF
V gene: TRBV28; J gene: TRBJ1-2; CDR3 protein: CASGTGVGGYTF
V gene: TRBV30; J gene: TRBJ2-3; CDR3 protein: CAWGTSGSRTDTQYF
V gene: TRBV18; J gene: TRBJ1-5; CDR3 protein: CASSPPGGYGNQPQHF
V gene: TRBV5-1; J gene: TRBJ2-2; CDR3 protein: CASSLESGELFF
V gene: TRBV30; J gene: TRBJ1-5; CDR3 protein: CAWSSRDGRQPQHF
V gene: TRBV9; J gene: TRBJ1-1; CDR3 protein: CASSAGARGAAFF
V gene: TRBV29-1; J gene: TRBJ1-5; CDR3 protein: CSVGGINQPQHF
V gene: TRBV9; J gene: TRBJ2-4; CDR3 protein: CASSVGAGRGPEKNIQYF
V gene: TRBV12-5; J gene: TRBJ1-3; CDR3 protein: CASGLDSSGNTIYF
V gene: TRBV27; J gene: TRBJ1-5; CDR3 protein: CASSPWTGWSLSNQPQHF
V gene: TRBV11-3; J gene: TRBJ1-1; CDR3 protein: CASSQHGTSTEAFF
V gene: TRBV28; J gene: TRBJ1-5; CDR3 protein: CATRLGQGGQPQHF
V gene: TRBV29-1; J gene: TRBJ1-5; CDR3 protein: CSAIGTGVTEPQHF
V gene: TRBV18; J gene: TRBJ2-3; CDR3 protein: CASSGRIRTDTQYF